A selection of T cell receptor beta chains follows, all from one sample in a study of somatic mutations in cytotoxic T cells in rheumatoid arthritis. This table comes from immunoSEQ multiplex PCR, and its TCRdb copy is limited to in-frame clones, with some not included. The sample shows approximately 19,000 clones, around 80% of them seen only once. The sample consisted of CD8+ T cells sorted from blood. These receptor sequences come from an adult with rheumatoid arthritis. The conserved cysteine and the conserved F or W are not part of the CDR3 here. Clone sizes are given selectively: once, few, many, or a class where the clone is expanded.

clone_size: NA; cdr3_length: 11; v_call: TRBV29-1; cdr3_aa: SARQGTDYGYT
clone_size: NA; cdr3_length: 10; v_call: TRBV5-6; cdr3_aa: ASSLGAGELF
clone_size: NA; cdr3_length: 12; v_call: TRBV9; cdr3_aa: ASSVGFIGQPQH
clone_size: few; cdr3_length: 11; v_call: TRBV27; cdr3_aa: ASSLVDGQPQH
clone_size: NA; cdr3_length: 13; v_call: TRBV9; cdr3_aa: ASSEWTGAGNTIY
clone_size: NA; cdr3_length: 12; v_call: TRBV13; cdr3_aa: ASTTGLANTEAF
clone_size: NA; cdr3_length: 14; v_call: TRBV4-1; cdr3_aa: ASSPQWARSTDTQY
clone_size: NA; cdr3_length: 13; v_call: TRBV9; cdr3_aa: ASSATWTGAYEQY
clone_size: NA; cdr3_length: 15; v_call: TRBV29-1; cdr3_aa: SVEPPVSLGSYNEQF
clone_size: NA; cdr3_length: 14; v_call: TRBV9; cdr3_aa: ASSVGTSGGVETQY
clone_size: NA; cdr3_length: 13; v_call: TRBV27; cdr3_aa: ASSGWGTGSYEQY
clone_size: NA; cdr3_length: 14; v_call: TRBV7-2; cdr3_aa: ASSPDSGSHNYGYT
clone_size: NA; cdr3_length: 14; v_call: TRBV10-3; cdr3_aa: AVVLAGGPNTDTQY
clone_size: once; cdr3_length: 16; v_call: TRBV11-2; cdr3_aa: ASRYSGGDALYTDTQY
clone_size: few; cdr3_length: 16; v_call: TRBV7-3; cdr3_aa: ASSLATPGDRVNQPQH
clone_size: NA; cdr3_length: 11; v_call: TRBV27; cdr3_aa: ASSLSPSWELF
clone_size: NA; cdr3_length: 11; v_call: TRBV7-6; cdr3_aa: ASSNRQGGEQF
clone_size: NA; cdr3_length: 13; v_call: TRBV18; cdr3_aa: ASSHPASPRDTQY
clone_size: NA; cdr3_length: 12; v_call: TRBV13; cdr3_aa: ASSSRSMGYEQY
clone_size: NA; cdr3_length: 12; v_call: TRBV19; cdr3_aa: ASSILATGGGYT
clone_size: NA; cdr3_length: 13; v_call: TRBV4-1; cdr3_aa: ASSQAGGIQETQY
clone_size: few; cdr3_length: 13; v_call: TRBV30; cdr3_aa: AWSVGTGRNQPQH
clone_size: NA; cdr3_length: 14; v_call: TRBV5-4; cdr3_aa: ASSPGLAGSSDTQY
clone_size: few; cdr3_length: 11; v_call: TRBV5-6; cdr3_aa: ASSHGTAYEAF
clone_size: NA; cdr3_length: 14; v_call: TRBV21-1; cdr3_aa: ASTLSPTGTVNEQF
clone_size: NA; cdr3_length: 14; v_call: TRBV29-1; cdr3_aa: SVTSLQGALDTEAF
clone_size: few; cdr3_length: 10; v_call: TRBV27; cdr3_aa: ASSPRPHEQY
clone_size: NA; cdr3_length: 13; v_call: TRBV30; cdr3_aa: AWSPLDRGFYEQY
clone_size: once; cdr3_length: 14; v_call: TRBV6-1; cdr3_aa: ASSEFLLTGLVSYT
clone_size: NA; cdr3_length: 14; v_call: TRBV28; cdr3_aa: ASSSSGTTRWDTQY
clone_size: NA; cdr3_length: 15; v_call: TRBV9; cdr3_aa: ASSPEGWGLGTDTQY
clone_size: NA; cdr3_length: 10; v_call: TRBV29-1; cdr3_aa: SVEVTDYEQY
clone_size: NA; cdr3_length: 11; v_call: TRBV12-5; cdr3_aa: ASAEGVIAEAF
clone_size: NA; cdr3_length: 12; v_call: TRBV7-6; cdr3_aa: ASRDEGWTGELF
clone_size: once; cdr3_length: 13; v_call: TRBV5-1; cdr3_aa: ASSLDTGVYEKLF
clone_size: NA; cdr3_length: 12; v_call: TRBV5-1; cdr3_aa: ASKFQSYNSPLH
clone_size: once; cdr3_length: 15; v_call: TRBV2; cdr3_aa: ASSDVAGVTSTDTQY
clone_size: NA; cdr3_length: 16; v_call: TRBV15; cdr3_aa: ATSRDQRGGRNTDTQY
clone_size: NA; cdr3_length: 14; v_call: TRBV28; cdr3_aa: ASSEGGGVGTDTQY
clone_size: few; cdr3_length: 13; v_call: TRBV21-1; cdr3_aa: ASSRSGPNNTEAF
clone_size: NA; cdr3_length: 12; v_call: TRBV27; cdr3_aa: ASSYRGTEYEQY
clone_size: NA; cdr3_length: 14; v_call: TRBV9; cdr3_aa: ASSEPGQGNGSPLH
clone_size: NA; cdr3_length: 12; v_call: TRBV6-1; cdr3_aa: ASSQRQGAQEQY
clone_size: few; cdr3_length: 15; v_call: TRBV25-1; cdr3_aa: ASSEYSRFSVQTEAF
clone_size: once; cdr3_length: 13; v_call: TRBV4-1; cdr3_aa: ASSQTQGAGEKLF